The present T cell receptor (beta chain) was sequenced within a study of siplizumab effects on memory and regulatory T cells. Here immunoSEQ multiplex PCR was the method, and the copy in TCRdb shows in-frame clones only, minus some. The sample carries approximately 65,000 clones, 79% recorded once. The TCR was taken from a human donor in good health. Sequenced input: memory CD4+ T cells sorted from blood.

The CDR3 spells CASSLDTGGNSPLHF. CDR3 in DNA: TGTGCCAGCAGCTTGGATACAGGGGGCAATTCACCCCTCCACTTT. This sequence joins TRBV5-4 and TRBJ1-6, with TRBD1 identical over 9 bases. Looked up from germline, CDR1 is SGHNT and CDR2 is YYREEE (reference sequence). This CDR3 comprises 15 residues. J was trimmed by 7 bases and V by 0 bases; bases with no gene match: 2.